The T cell receptor (beta chain) under discussion was sequenced for a study of vaccination and CD4 T cells after COVID-19. Germline V lookup: CDR1 SGHTA, CDR2 FQGNSA. There are 12 residues in the CDR3. V lost 6 bases and J 5 bases, leaving 8 bases between the germline ends. Treatment here: approximately nine-day PBMC culture with coronavirus spike peptide pools or control peptides (ViraFEST assay). This clonotype was picked up one time. The antigen remains unidentified. An Oncomine TCR Beta short-read assay was used to sequence the DNA from cultured CD4+ T cells. TCRdb re-analysed the PCR reads in MiXCR, keeping a single row per CDR3 protein. The sample has about 21,000 distinct CDR3 sequences; approximately 48% are singletons.

The sequenced sample was CD4+ T cells from blood, cultured in vitro, obtained after SARS-CoV-2 vaccination. This sequence joins TRBV7-2 and TRBJ2-1; D not certain. The clonotype was recovered from a human donor who had recovered from COVID-19. CDR3 protein: CASSTLHNEQFF. The CDR3 DNA follows: TGTGCCAGCAGTACGCTCCACAATGAGCAGTTCTTC.